The T cell receptor beta chain under discussion was sequenced for a study of tumor-infiltrating lymphocytes in primary liver carcinoma. The authors made TCR beta cDNA from about 500 ng total RNA with a constant-region primer. ARM-PCR was slightly modified, and three nested multiplex PCR rounds with it gave rise to the TCR beta libraries. TRBV1-TRBV30 forward primers and a C-beta reverse primer were used in the first two PCR rounds, which each ran for around 10 cycles. TCRdb ran MiXCR on the multiplex PCR reads and lists one entry per CDR3 protein. The sample lists roughly 120,000 distinct CDR3 sequences, 50% to 65% occurring once. Comments on this clonotype: Germline and junction disagree at one end, which may indicate a read error.

The V gene's germline CDR1 is ENHRY and CDR2 SYGVKD. The CDR3 contains 16 residues. Investigators took RNA and DNA out together from about 19-30 mg of unsorted bulk tissue. The material sequenced was liver tumor tissue from sampling region 1. Indicated subset: tumor region T1, superior pole. This receptor was identified in a woman aged 55-70 years with primary liver carcinoma and hepatitis B virus infection. The chain links TRBV10-3 to TRBJ2-1; TRBD2 might be the D (7 bases). In nucleotides, the CDR3 is TGTGCCATCAGTGAGTCTGGGGGGGGCACCTACAAAGAGCAGTTCTTC. This sequence encodes CAISESGGGTYKEQFF.